This TCR beta chain was obtained from a study of T cells in Graves' hyperthyroidism and ophthalmopathy. This clonotype occurred many times. V lost 5 bases, J lost 2 bases, and 14 bases lay in between. The CDR3 covers 15 residues. In germline, CDR1 is MDHEN, CDR2 SYDVKM. Amplification targeted TCR beta CDR3 regions from RNA transcripts. First-round RT-PCR of the TCR CDR3 relied on the HTBI primer set. TCRdb re-called the multiplex PCR reads through MiXCR, storing one row per CDR3 protein. The table records a few hundred thousand distinct CDR3 sequences, roughly 15% of them present only once. The chain couples TRBV28 to TRBJ2-3, with D possibly TRBD1 on 6 matching bases. The sequencing sample was made of blood. This TCR was recovered from a woman between 40 and 55 years old with Graves' hyperthyroidism that later progressed to Graves' ophthalmopathy. The CDR3 nucleotides read TGTGCCAGCAGTCTGGAACAGGGTTTCACAGATACGCAGTATTTT. Amino acids: CASSLEQGFTDTQYF.